This TCR beta chain is from a study of T cell changes during pregnancy in multiple sclerosis (dated by TCRdb to between 2019 and 2020). Broadly, across the study: Changes in the T cell repertoire over the course of pregnancy were examined in this study in women with multiple sclerosis.

Library preparation employed the immunoSEQ multiplex PCR assay. TCRdb holds this immuneACCESS table with in-frame rearrangements only. Some clones are missing; in checked studies, unresolved V genes explain under half, and the rest has no known cause. This sample has about 68,000 clones in its table, and approximately 92% of those were observed once. The ten top clones hold roughly 2.1% of the sample. A note on this clone: What this receptor recognizes is not known. Base qualities were left out, and no much larger clone turns up one base away.

Trimming removed 3 bases from V and 4 bases from J, leaving 24 bases between the germline ends. CDR1 and CDR2, per the germline V gene, are MNHNS and SASEGT. The CDR3 spans 19 residues, from the cysteine through the phenylalanine. Kept here is only the CDR3 DNA, which spans 57 bases and is read in frame from base 1. The material was peripheral blood, obtained in the first trimester of pregnancy. The chain employs TRBV6-1 and TRBJ2-2; the D region possibly corresponds to TRBD1 (5 bases align). This receptor was obtained from a female donor with multiple sclerosis, enrolled in a pregnancy study. The DNA sequence is as follows: TGTGCCAGCAGTGAGGTGTTATCCTTTGGACATTCCTTCACCGGGGAGCTGTTTTTT. It translates to CASSEVLSFGHSFTGELFF.